This T cell receptor beta chain was sequenced in a study of cytomegalovirus exposure and HLA in healthy donors. This CDR3 comprises 15 residues. V lost 6 bases to trimming and J lost 6 bases, with 19 bases between them. Germline V lookup: CDR1 SGHKS, CDR2 YYEKEE (reference sequence). PCR involved 60 Vbeta and 13 Jbeta primers. The assay was immunoSEQ multiplex PCR, and TCRdb's table has in-frame clones only and misses some. The sample data list about 39,000 clones. Overall study results and limits: Diagnosis of cytomegalovirus status made by the classifier reportedly showed high specificity and sensitivity. The study recorded 150 to 200 TCR beta chains that were cytomegalovirus-associated. In an earlier analysis, productive rearrangement rates for most beta V segments clustered near 87% or 30%. In a later analysis, specific HLA alleles were associated with some 16,000 TCR beta sequences at a 0.05 false discovery rate.

For this clone: The antigen is undetermined.

The chain carries TRBV5-5 and TRBJ1-3; D gene uncertain. The sequence derives from a woman younger than 45 in good health and CMV-seropositive. The sequencing sample was made of PBMCs. The CDR3 reads CASTPEATASNTIYF. The CDR3 coding sequence is TGTGCCAGCACCCCCGAGGCAACTGCCTCAAACACCATATATTTT.